This T cell receptor (beta chain) emerged from a study of control samples from healthy donors and cancer patients. Profiled with immunoSEQ multiplex PCR; TCRdb holds only in-frame clones, not every one. The sample has some 140,000 clones, around nine tenths seen once; the top ten hold 11%. The CDR3 runs 12 residues. Trimming took off 5 bases at V and 4 bases at J, with 8 bases between the two ends. Germline CDR1 LNHDA, CDR2 SQIVND (reference sequence). Sequences were obtained from blood. The chain recombines TRBV19 with TRBJ1-2, with D perhaps TRBD1 (5 bases). This sequence was found in a man aged 30 to 45 in good health. CDR3 residues: CASSRDPYGYTF. CDR3 sequence (DNA): TGTGCCAGTAGTCGGGACCCCTATGGCTACACCTTC.